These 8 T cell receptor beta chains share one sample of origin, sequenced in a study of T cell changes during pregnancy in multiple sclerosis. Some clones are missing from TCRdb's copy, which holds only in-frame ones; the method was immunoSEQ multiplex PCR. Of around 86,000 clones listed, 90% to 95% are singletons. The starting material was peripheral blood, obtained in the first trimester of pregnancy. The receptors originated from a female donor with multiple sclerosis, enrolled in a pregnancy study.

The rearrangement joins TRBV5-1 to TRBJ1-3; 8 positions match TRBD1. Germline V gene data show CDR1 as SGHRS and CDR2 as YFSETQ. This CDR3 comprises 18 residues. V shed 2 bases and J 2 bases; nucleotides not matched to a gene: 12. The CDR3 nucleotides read TGCGCCAGCAGCTTCGACAGGGGCCGCCTGGGGGCTGGAAACACCATATATTTT. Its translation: CASSFDRGRLGAGNTIYF.

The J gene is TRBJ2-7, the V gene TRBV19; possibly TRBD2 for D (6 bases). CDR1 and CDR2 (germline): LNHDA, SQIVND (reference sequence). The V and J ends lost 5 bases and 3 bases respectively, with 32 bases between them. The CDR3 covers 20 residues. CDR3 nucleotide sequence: TGTGCCAGTAGTTCCTATACGGGACTTGAGGGCGGGAAAGTAAGCTACGAGCAGTACTTC. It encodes CASSSYTGLEGGKVSYEQYF.

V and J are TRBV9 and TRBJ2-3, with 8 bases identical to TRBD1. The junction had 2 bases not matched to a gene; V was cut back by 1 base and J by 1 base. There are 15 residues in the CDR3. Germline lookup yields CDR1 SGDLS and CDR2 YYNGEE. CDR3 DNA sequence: TGTGCCAGCAGCGTACCGACAGGGGGCACAGATACGCAGTATTTT. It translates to CASSVPTGGTDTQYF.

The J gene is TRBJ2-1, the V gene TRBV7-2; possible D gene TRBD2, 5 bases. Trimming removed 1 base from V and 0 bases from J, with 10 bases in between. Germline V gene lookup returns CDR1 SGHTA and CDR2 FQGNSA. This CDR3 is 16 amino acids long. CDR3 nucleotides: TGTGCCAGCAGCTTAGTAAGCGGCCACTCCTACAATGAGCAGTTCTTC. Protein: CASSLVSGHSYNEQFF. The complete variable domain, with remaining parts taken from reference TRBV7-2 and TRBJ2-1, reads GAGVSQSPSNKVTEKGKDVELRCDPISGHTALYWYRQSLGQGLEFLIYFQGNSAPDKSGLPSDRFSAERTGGSVSTLTIQRTQQEDSAVYLCASSLVSGHSYNEQFFGPGTRLTVL.

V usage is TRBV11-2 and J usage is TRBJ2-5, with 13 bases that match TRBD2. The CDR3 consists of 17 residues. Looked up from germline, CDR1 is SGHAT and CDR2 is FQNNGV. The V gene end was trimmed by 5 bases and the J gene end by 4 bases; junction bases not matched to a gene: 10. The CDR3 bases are TGTGCCAGCAGCCAACAATGGGGACTAGCGGGGCTAGAGACCCAGTACTTC. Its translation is CASSQQWGLAGLETQYF.

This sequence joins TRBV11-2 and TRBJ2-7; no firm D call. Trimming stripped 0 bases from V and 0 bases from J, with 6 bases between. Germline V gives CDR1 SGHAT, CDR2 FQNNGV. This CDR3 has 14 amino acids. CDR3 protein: CASSLERHSYEQYF. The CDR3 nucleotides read TGTGCCAGCAGCTTAGAAAGACACTCCTACGAGCAGTACTTC.

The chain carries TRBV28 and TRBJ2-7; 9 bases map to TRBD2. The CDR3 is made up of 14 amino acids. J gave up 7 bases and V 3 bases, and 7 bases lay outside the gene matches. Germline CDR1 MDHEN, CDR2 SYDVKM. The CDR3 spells CASSFGLATGEQYF. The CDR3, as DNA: TGTGCCAGCAGTTTCGGACTAGCGACGGGGGAGCAGTACTTC. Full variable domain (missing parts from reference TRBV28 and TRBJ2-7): DVKVTQSSRYLVKRTGEKVFLECVQDMDHENMFWYRQDPGLGLRLIYFSYDVKMKEKGDIPEGYSVSREKKERFSLILESASTNQTSMYLCASSFGLATGEQYFGPGTRLTVT.

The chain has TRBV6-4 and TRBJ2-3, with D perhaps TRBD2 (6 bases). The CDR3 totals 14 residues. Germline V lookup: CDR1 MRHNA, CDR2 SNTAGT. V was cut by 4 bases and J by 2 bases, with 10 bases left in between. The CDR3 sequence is CASSGRAFTDTQYF. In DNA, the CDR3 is TGTGCCAGCAGTGGGAGGGCCTTCACAGATACGCAGTATTTT.